The T cell receptor beta chain under discussion was sequenced for a study of shared clonotypes between healthy human individuals. Naive CD8 isolation took CD45RO-negative cells positively selected for CCR7 and excluded terminally differentiated effector memory CD45RA+ cells. The CDR3 has 12 amino acids. V was trimmed by 3 bases and J by 12 bases, leaving 14 bases between them. Germline V gene sequence: CDR1 KGHSH, CDR2 LQKENI. Assay used: immunoSEQ multiplex PCR; TCRdb lists only in-frame clones, some missing. The table shows about 2,200,000 clones, with around 93% occurring only once. Sequencing was carried out using naive CD8+ T cells from PBMCs. This clonotype was sampled from a man between 18 and 35 years old in good health. Some clones in this sample may be carry-over from other donors' samples. The chain combines TRBV18 with TRBJ1-2; the D gene is possibly TRBD1 (6 bases). For the CDR3, the DNA is TGTGCCAGCTCACCTCCCGACAGGCTGGACACCTTC. Amino acids: CASSPPDRLDTF.